This T cell receptor beta chain was obtained from a study of T cells after yellow fever vaccination. Study observations and caveats: Secondary responses were weaker yet peaked faster, day 5 versus 15.

Details on this clonotype: No antigen is known for it. It may be a read error: a sequence one base away is much more abundant.

The CDR3 has 16 amino acids. Trimming pared 6 bases from V and 7 bases from J, leaving 19 bases between. The germline V gene encodes CDR1 KGHSH and CDR2 LQKENI. TCRdb re-analysed the 5' RACE reads in MiXCR, keeping a single row per CDR3 protein. The sample gives about 160,000 distinct CDR3 sequences, almost 7% of which show up once; roughly 2.5% is in the top ten. The chain joins TRBV18 to TRBJ1-6; no firm D call. The origin of this receptor is a man between 18 and 29 years old who received the YFV17D yellow fever vaccine. Material: CD4+ T cells sorted from PBMCs, obtained about 5 days after the first yellow fever vaccination. CDR3 loop: CASSQSWARENSPLHF. CDR3 DNA sequence: TGTGCCAGCTCCCAATCATGGGCACGGGAAAATTCACCCCTCCACTTT. The complete variable domain, with remaining parts taken from reference TRBV18 and TRBJ1-6, reads NAGVMQNPRHLVRRRGQEARLRCSPMKGHSHVYWYRQLPEEGLKFMVYLQKENIIDESGMPKERFSAEFPKEGPSILRIQQVVRGDSAAYFCASSQSWARENSPLHFGNGTRLTVT.